The present entry profiles one T cell receptor beta chain with its context. These data are taken from a study of blood T cell repertoires in COVID-19. Study-level information: Whether acute or convalescent, the COVID-19 samples came from the United States, Italy and Spain. The analysed material was cDNA or gDNA that came from T cells, B-cell-depleted T cells, or PBMCs.

Trimming at V came to 2 bases and at J to 2 bases, leaving 5 bases not matched to a gene. CDR3 length equals 15 residues. CDR1 LGHDT and CDR2 YNNKEL come from the germline V gene (reference sequence). Under the authors' procedure: Amplification with reference gene primers provided the estimates of nucleated cell counts. TCRdb's copy holds only in-frame clones and misses some; the assay was immunoSEQ multiplex PCR. That table is the source of V, J and clone size, and D and trimming were worked out from the DNA. Counted here are around 22,000 clones, over 70% occurring once; the ten biggest clones make up around 25%.

Sequences were obtained from peripheral blood. The clonotype originates from a human donor with active COVID-19. The donor label of this sample is uncertain. The rearrangement uses TRBV3-1 (or the pseudogene TRBV3-2) and TRBJ2-5; TRBD2 agrees at 7 bases. As DNA, the CDR3 is TGTGCCAGCAGCCAAAGCGGGGCCTTTCAAGAGACCCAGTACTTC. This encodes CASSQSGAFQETQYF.